These 17 T cell receptor beta chains share one sample of origin, sequenced in a study of T cells in Graves' hyperthyroidism and ophthalmopathy. RNA transcripts provided the source from which TCR beta CDR3 regions were amplified. The study used the HTBI primer set for a first-round RT-PCR of the TCR CDR3. TCRdb itself ran the multiplex PCR reads through MiXCR, one entry per CDR3 protein. The table includes about half a million distinct CDR3 sequences, just under 20% detected once. What was sequenced was blood. These TCRs come from a man in his forties with Graves' ophthalmopathy.

This chain uses TRBV19 with TRBJ2-5; 11 nucleotides match TRBD1. Germline values: CDR1 LNHDA, CDR2 SQIVND (reference sequence). The CDR3 totals 17 residues. The V and J ends lost 3 bases and 3 bases, in that order; junction bases with no gene match: 9. The CDR3 loop is CASSIWDPGQGEETQYF. CDR3 sequence (DNA): TGTGCCAGTAGTATCTGGGACCCGGGACAGGGGGAAGAGACCCAGTACTTC. The full variable domain, its missing parts supplied by reference TRBV19 and TRBJ2-5, is DGGITQSPKYLFRKEGQNVTLSCEQNLNHDAMYWYRQDPGQGLRLIYYSQIVNDFQKGDIAEGYSVSREKKESFPLTVTSAQKNPTAFYLCASSIWDPGQGEETQYFGPGTRLLVL.

This clonotype showed up many times. V usage is TRBV10-3 and J usage is TRBJ2-7; either TRBD1 or TRBD2 may fit D (6 bases each). V lost 2 bases to trimming and J lost 6 bases, with 11 bases between them. CDR3 size: 13 residues. Germline V gene sequence: CDR1 ENHRY, CDR2 SYGVKD. CDR3 in amino acids: CAISEEQGGEQYF. CDR3 bases: TGTGCCATCAGTGAGGAACAGGGAGGCGAGCAGTACTTC.

This clonotype was seen repeatedly, ten times or more. The V call is TRBV19, the J call TRBJ1-1, with TRBD1 as a possible D gene (6 bases). Trimming removed 7 bases from V and 3 bases from J, with 9 bases in between. CDR3 size: 12 residues. CDR1 is LNHDA, CDR2 SQIVND, per germline (reference sequence). The CDR3 sequence: CASKGQYTEAFF. The CDR3 region has the DNA TGTGCCAGTAAAGGACAGTACACTGAAGCTTTCTTT.

In its sample, this clonotype was seen a few times. The chain couples TRBV7-2 to TRBJ2-5; no clear D gene. The V gene lost 5 bases and the J gene lost 4 bases, with 8 bases spanning the gap. CDR1 is SGHTA, CDR2 FQGNSA, per germline. The CDR3 totals 12 residues. The CDR3 nucleotides are TGTGCCAGCAGCAGCATGGGAGAGACCCAGTACTTC. This codes for CASSSMGETQYF.

This clonotype has at least ten counts. This chain's CDR3 is CAWTDRGYEQYF. In DNA form, the CDR3 reads TGTGCCTGGACTGACAGAGGCTACGAGCAGTACTTC. The chain uses TRBV30 and TRBJ2-7, with D tentatively TRBD1 (5 bases). The CDR3 runs to 12 residues. CDR1 GTSNPN and CDR2 SVGIG come from the germline V gene (reference sequence). V was clipped by 4 bases and J by 3 bases, with 10 bases between them.

This clonotype was seen only a few times. The chain couples TRBV9 to TRBJ1-4; the D is unclear. Per germline, CDR1 SGDLS and CDR2 YYNGEE. The CDR3 sequence is 15 residues long. Trimming took 0 bases from V and 7 from J, leaving 13 bases between them. In DNA, the CDR3 is TGTGCCAGCAGCGTAGGGGCAATTGAGGCTGAAAAACTGTTTTTT. Protein sequence: CASSVGAIEAEKLFF.

In regard to this clonotype: A read error may account for a junction end that differs from germline. The V call is TRBV6-1, the J call TRBJ1-1; no definite D call. Looked up from germline, CDR1 is MNHNS and CDR2 is SASEGT. The CDR3 length is 13 residues. The CDR3 loop is CASRGESGTETFF. CDR3 in DNA: TGTGCCAGCAGGGGCGAGTCGGGCACTGAAACTTTCTTT.

This clonotype has only a few counts. The chain couples TRBV18 to TRBJ2-1; the match to TRBD1 covers 11 bases. The trim removed 0 bases at V and 3 bases at J, leaving 1 base unmatched. Germline CDR1 is KGHSH and CDR2 is LQKENI. The CDR3 length is 16 residues. The CDR3 DNA sequence: TGTGCCAGCTCACCACCGGGACAGGGGGTCTACAATGAGCAGTTCTTC. Translating gives CASSPPGQGVYNEQFF.

V is TRBV20-1 and J is TRBJ2-7, with D unresolved. The germline V and J ends were trimmed by 3 bases and 2 bases, with 8 bases remaining between them. The germline V gene encodes CDR1 DFQATT and CDR2 SNEGSKA (reference sequence). This CDR3 has 12 amino acids. For the CDR3, the DNA is TGCAGTGCTAGTGTGGCAGCCTACGAGCAGTACTTC. Amino acids: CSASVAAYEQYF.

This clonotype has only one observation. V usage is TRBV3-1 and J usage is TRBJ1-2; 7 nucleotides line up with TRBD1. The germline gives CDR1 LGHDT, CDR2 YNNKEL (reference sequence). This CDR3 is 14 amino acids long. Trimming took 4 bases from V and 1 from J; bases not matched to a gene: 3. The CDR3 spells CASSPRGFNYGYTF. The CDR3 DNA reads TGTGCCAGCAGCCCCAGGGGGTTTAACTATGGCTACACCTTC.

This chain links TRBV18 with TRBJ2-7, with TRBD2 matching 16 bases. CDR3 length: 16 residues. The J segment lost 7 bases and the V segment lost 2 bases, leaving 5 bases of the junction unmatched. Germline V gives CDR1 KGHSH, CDR2 LQKENI. In DNA form, the CDR3 reads TGTGCCAGCTCACCAGGGACTAGCGGGAGGGCCAGGGAGCAGTACTTC. This codes for CASSPGTSGRAREQYF.

This clonotype was detected only a few times. This rearrangement joins TRBV9 to TRBJ1-1; TRBD1 matches 8 bases. The junction had 4 bases not matched to a gene; V was cut back by 5 bases and J by 1 base. In germline, CDR1 is SGDLS, CDR2 YYNGEE. The CDR3 covers 14 residues. CDR3 in DNA: TGTGCCAGCAGTGCCGGGACAGGGAACACTGAAGCTTTCTTT. It encodes CASSAGTGNTEAFF. Filled out from reference TRBV9 and TRBJ1-1, the complete variable domain reads DSGVTQTPKHLITATGQRVTLRCSPRSGDLSVYWYQQSLDQGLQFLIQYYNGEERAKGNILERFSAQQFPDLHSELNLSSLELGDSALYFCASSAGTGNTEAFFGQGTRLTVV.

This clonotype came up many times. The V gene is TRBV5-1, the J gene TRBJ2-7; D remains ambiguous. Trimming took 2 bases from V and 2 from J, leaving 14 bases between them. The germline gives CDR1 SGHRS, CDR2 YFSETQ. This CDR3 has 15 amino acids. In DNA form, the CDR3 reads TGCGCCAGCAGCTTCGAGGTGGGCCCACCCTACGAGCAGTACTTC. As protein: CASSFEVGPPYEQYF.

This clonotype was recorded many times. The V and J genes are TRBV2 and TRBJ1-5, with TRBD1 matching over 8 bases. J lost 6 bases, V lost 3 bases, and 1 base had no gene match. This CDR3 spans 13 amino acids. Germline V gene lookup returns CDR1 SNHLY and CDR2 FYNNEI. The CDR3 DNA is TGTGCCAGCAGTGAGACAGGGGCTCAGCCCCAGCATTTT. Its translation: CASSETGAQPQHF. Looking up the rest from reference TRBV2 and TRBJ1-5 gives the full variable domain: EPEVTQTPSHQVTQMGQEVILRCVPISNHLYFYWYRQILGQKVEFLVSFYNNEISEKSEIFDDQFSVERPDGSNFTLKIRSTKLEDSAMYFCASSETGAQPQHFGDGTRLSIL.

This clonotype showed up many times. This rearrangement joins TRBV20-1 to TRBJ2-1; 10 bases map to TRBD2. Losses at the gene ends were 5 bases for V and 3 bases for J; bases not matched to a gene: 4. The CDR3 consists of 14 residues. Germline V gene data show CDR1 as DFQATT and CDR2 as SNEGSKA (reference sequence). The CDR3, as DNA: TGCAGTGCTCCCCGGACTAGCGGCTACAATGAGCAGTTCTTC. Translation gives CSAPRTSGYNEQFF.

In the case of this clonotype: Being one base from a much bigger clone, this may be a read error. This chain joins TRBV3-1 and TRBJ2-7; TRBD1 is a possible D gene (6 bases). This CDR3 is 13 amino acids long. Trimming cost V 0 bases and J 6 bases, with 9 bases left between them. CDR1 and CDR2 (germline): LGHDT, YNNKEL (reference sequence). Here the CDR3 DNA reads TGTGCCAGCAGCCAAGATTTGGGGGCCGAGCAGTACTTC. Translation: CASSQDLGAEQYF.

In this sample, this clonotype turned up many times. The chain is built from TRBV3-1 and TRBJ2-7; D is uncertain. V dropped 4 bases and J dropped 4 bases, with 11 bases sitting between them. This CDR3 is built from 13 residues. Germline V gives CDR1 LGHDT, CDR2 YNNKEL (reference sequence). The CDR3 region has the DNA TGTGCCAGCAGCCTGGGCAGGTGGTACGAGCAGTACTTC. This codes for CASSLGRWYEQYF.